The next 13 T cell receptor beta chains were all read from a single sample in a study of CD4 T cells in relation to SARS-CoV-2 and coronaviruses. Their antigens are not known. Unexposed donor CD4+ T cells date from 2011-2018, before the COVID-19 pandemic. The cells were cultured for about 10 days before CD4+ T cells were isolated. The protocol was immunoSEQ multiplex PCR, while the TCRdb copy is restricted to in-frame clones and leaves out a portion. The repertoire holds 20,000 to 30,000 clones, approximately 80% seen once, with about 14% in the top ten. The sequenced material came from CD4+ T cells from PBMCs, cultured in vitro. The source of these receptors is a human donor in good health.

CDR3 DNA: TGTGCCAGCTCAACGGAACAGGGTCGCGAGACCCAGTACTTC. Amino acid sequence: CASSTEQGRETQYF. The chain recombines TRBV18 with TRBJ2-5; tentatively, D is TRBD1 (6 bases). V was clipped by 5 bases and J by 5 bases, with 15 bases between them. This CDR3 spans 14 amino acids. Germline CDR1 and CDR2: KGHSH and LQKENI.

By share of the sample, this clone is medium-sized. The chain recombines TRBV5-1 with TRBJ1-6; possible D gene TRBD1, 6 bases. This CDR3 contains 14 residues. Trimming removed 4 bases at V and 7 bases at J, with 12 bases between. The germline V gene has CDR1 SGHRS and CDR2 YFSETQ. CDR3 protein: CASSAQGSNSPLHF. CDR3 coding DNA: TGCGCCAGCAGCGCACAGGGTTCCAATTCACCCCTCCACTTT.

This rearrangement joins TRBV19 to TRBJ2-4; unclear D gene. This CDR3 has 15 residues. Germline V gene sequence: CDR1 LNHDA, CDR2 SQIVND (reference sequence). V lost 3 bases, J lost 7 bases, and 16 bases lay in between. The CDR3 DNA is TGTGCCAGTAGTATCCCCTTTGGGGTAGAGAACATTCAGTACTTC. Translating it yields CASSIPFGVENIQYF.

This clone was seen more than once but under ten times. This chain connects TRBV3-1 (or the pseudogene TRBV3-2) to TRBJ1-2; 8 positions match TRBD1. Unmatched junction bases numbered 5, after V lost 4 bases and J lost 4 bases. CDR1 LGHDT and CDR2 YNNKEL come from the germline V gene (reference sequence). The CDR3 contains 14 residues. Here the CDR3 DNA reads TGTGCCAGCAGCCCGCGACAGGGGTCCTATGGCTACACCTTC. Amino acids: CASSPRQGSYGYTF.

This CDR3 reads CASSLGQQPIYGYTF. The CDR3 coding sequence is TGCGCCAGCAGCTTGGGGCAACAGCCCATCTATGGCTACACCTTC. V gene TRBV5-1 combines with J gene TRBJ1-2; D is uncertain. The CDR3 covers 15 residues. Germline V gene data show CDR1 as SGHRS and CDR2 as YFSETQ. Between the trimmed V and J ends, which lost 0 bases and 4 bases, there was a span of 13 bases.

The chain carries TRBV21-1 and TRBJ1-4. TRBV21-1 is designated a pseudogene. The CDR3 runs to 11 residues. The CDR3 spells CATLASEKLFF. The CDR3 nucleotides are TGTGCCACCCTTGCGAGTGAAAAACTGTTTTTT.

The chain uses TRBV18 and TRBJ2-3; D not certain. The germline V gene encodes CDR1 KGHSH and CDR2 LQKENI. Deletions cut 4 bases from V and 7 bases from J, with 21 bases between. This CDR3 region has 16 residues. CDR3 sequence: CASSQPGPRHGNTQYF. The CDR3 bases are TGTGCCAGCTCACAACCCGGGCCCCGACATGGGAATACGCAGTATTTT.

The CDR3 bases are TGCAGCGTCGCCCGACAGGGCTCCTATGGCTACACCTTC. Translating it yields CSVARQGSYGYTF. The chain has TRBV29-1 and TRBJ1-2, with 7 bases aligning to TRBD1. J gave up 4 bases and V 6 bases, and 8 bases lay outside the gene matches. CDR1 SQVTM and CDR2 ANQGSEA come from the germline V gene. The CDR3 is 13 amino acids.

The rearrangement joins TRBV28 to TRBJ1-4; 7 bases match TRBD1. This CDR3 has 14 residues. V lost 7 bases and J lost 2; bases outside the gene matches: 4. Germline V gives CDR1 MDHEN, CDR2 SYDVKM. CDR3 sequence (DNA): TGTGCCAGCAACTTACAGGGGACTAATGAAAAACTGTTTTTT. This gives the protein CASNLQGTNEKLFF.

By frequency in the sample, this clone is large. CDR3 sequence reads: CATGELATNEQFF. The DNA for the CDR3 is TGTGCCACCGGGGAACTAGCAACCAATGAGCAGTTCTTC. The chain links TRBV10-3 to TRBJ2-1; weak D call: TRBD2 (6 bases). Germline V gene data show CDR1 as ENHRY and CDR2 as SYGVKD. This CDR3 comprises 13 residues. Trimming removed 10 bases from V and 6 bases from J, with 16 bases in between.

Note on this clone: The CDR3 carries no conserved terminal phenylalanine or tryptophan, so it likely arises from a read error. It is unclear where the CDR3 begins or ends on the DNA, so no DNA is shown, and the CDR3 is as TCRdb lists it. CDR3 loop: CASSRLPGGWDSL. The chain couples TRBV3-1 (or the pseudogene TRBV3-2) to TRBJ1-4. CDR1 and CDR2 from the germline V gene are LGHDT and YNNKEL (reference sequence). The CDR3 region is 13 residues in length, termini included.

The V call is TRBV5-1, the J call TRBJ2-3, with D hard to call. The V end lost 5 bases, the J end lost 0 bases, and 25 bases lay between the germline ends. CDR1 and CDR2 from the germline V gene are SGHRS and YFSETQ. This CDR3 spans 19 amino acids. The CDR3 region is CASSLIGGSDGRSTDTQYF. CDR3 coding DNA: TGCGCCAGCAGTTTAATTGGCGGCTCAGACGGCCGTAGCACAGATACGCAGTATTTT.

The rearrangement joins TRBV19 to TRBJ1-5; TRBD1 matches 8 bases. V was pared by 8 bases and J by 3 bases, with 6 bases of the junction left unmatched. This CDR3 has 14 residues. The germline V gene has CDR1 LNHDA and CDR2 SQIVND (reference sequence). In nucleotides, the CDR3 is TGTGCCAGTCGGACAGGGAGGTTCAATCAGCCCCAGCATTTT. Encoded protein: CASRTGRFNQPQHF.